This paragraph reports one T cell receptor beta chain. The antigen remains undetermined. CDR3 length: 14 residues. V lost 4 bases, J lost 4 bases, and 14 bases lay in between. The V gene's germline CDR1 is GTSNPN and CDR2 SVGIG (reference sequence). This specimen belongs to a study of Ad26.COV2.S vaccination and SARS-CoV-2 variants. General observations from the study: Vaccine recipients and placebo recipients showed similar non-spike TCR breadth.

Using immunoSEQ multiplex PCR, the repertoire was profiled, and TCRdb retains in-frame clones only, with some absent. The sample lists under 400,000 clones, roughly 84% seen once, with 3.4% in the top ten. Treatment given: around 19 received Ad26.COV2.S at low or high dose, single or two shots; a few received placebo; per-sample allocation not given. Samples came from day 63 after the first vaccine or placebo injection. As its vector, the vaccine had Ad26, which expressed Wuhan-strain SARS-CoV-2 spike. This sequence joins TRBV30 and TRBJ2-1; D may be TRBD2 (6 bases). The clonotype originates from a person aged 18-60 years who received the Ad26.COV2.S COVID-19 vaccine or a placebo. Sample: peripheral blood, taken in a trial of Ad26.COV2.S vaccine versus placebo. The CDR3 DNA reads as TGTGCCTGGACGTTGGGGGGAGGATACAATGAGCAGTTCTTC. Translation: CAWTLGGGYNEQFF.